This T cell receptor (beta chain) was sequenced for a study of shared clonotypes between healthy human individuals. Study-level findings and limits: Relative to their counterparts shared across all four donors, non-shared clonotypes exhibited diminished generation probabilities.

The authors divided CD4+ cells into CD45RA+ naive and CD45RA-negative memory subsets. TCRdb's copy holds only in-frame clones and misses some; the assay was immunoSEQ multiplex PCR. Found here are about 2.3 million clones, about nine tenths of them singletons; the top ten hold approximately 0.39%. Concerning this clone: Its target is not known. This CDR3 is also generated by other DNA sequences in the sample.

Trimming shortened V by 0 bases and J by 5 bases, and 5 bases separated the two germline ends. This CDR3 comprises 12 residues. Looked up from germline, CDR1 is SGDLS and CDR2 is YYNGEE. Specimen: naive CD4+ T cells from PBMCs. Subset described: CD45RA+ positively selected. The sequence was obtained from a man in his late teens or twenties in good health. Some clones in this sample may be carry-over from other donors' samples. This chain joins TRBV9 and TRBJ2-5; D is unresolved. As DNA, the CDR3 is TGTGCCAGCAGCGTAGCGGAGGAGACCCAGTACTTC. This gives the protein CASSVAEETQYF.